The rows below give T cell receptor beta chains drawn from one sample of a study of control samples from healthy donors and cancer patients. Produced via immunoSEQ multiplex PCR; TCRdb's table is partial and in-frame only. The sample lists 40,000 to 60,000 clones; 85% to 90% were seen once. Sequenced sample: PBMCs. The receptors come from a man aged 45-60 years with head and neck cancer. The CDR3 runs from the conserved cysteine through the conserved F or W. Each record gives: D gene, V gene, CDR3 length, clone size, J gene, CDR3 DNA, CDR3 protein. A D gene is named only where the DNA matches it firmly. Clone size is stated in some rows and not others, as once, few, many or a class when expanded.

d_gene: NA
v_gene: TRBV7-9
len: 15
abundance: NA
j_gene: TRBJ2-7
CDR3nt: TGTGCCAGCAGCTTTAAAGGACAGCTGACCTACGAGCAGTACTTC
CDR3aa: CASSFKGQLTYEQYF

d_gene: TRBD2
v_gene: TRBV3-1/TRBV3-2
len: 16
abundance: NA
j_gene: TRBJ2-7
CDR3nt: TGTGCCAGCAGCCAAGACGGTAGCGGGAGGGCCGGCGAGCAGTACTTC
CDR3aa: CASSQDGSGRAGEQYF

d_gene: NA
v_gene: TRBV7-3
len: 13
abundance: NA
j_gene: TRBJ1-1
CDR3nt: TGTGCCAGCAGCCTTACAAGCAGGACTGAAGCTTTCTTT
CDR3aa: CASSLTSRTEAFF

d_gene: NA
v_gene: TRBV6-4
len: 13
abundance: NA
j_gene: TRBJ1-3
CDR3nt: TGTGCCAGCAGTGACAGGGGTGGAAACACCATATATTTT
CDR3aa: CASSDRGGNTIYF

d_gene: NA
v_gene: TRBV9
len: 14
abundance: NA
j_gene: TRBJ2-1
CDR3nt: TGTGCCAGCAGCCCGGGACTTACCTACAATGAGCAGTTCTTC
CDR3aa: CASSPGLTYNEQFF

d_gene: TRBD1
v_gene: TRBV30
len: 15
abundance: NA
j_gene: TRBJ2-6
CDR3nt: TGTGCCTGGAAGGTCAGGGGGCCCGGGGCCAACGTCCTGACTTTC
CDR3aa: CAWKVRGPGANVLTF

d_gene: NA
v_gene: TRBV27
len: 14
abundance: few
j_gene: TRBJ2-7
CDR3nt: TGTGCCAGCAGTTTATCGCCGATCCTCTACGAGCAGTACTTC
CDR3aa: CASSLSPILYEQYF

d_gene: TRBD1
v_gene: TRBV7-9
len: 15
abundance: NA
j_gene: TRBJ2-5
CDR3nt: TGTGCCAGCAGCTTAGGGACAGGGCTACAAGAGACCCAGTACTTC
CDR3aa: CASSLGTGLQETQYF

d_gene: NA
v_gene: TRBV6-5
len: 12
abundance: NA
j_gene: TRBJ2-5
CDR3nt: TGTGCCAGCAGTTCTGGGCAAGAGACCCAGTACTTC
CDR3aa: CASSSGQETQYF

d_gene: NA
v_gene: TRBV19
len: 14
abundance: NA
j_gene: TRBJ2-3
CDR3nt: TGTGCCAGTAGTATGAGCCAGGGGCCAGATACGCAGTATTTT
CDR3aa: CASSMSQGPDTQYF

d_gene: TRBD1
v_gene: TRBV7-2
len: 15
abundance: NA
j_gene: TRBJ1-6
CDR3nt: TGTGCCAGCAGCTCTGGACAGGTTGGGGATTCACCCCTCCACTTT
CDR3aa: CASSSGQVGDSPLHF

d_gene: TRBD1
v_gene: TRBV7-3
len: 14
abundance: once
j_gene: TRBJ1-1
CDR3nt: TGTGCCAGCAGCCCGACAGGGGCCGACACTGAAGCTTTCTTT
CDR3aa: CASSPTGADTEAFF

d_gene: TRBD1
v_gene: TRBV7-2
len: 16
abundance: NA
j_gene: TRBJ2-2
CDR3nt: TGTGCCAGCAGCTTCGGGGGACAGGGGAACACCGGGGAGCTGTTTTTT
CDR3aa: CASSFGGQGNTGELFF

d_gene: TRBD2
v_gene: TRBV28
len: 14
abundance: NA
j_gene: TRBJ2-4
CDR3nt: TGTGCCAGCAGTGCCCCGGGGGGGAAAAACATTCAGTACTTC
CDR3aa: CASSAPGGKNIQYF

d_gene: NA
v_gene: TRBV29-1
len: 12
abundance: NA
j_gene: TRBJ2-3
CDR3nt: TGCAGCGTTGAAACAGGGTCGGATACGCAGTATTTT
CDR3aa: CSVETGSDTQYF

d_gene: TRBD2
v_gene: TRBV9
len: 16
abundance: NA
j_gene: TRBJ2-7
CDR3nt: TGTGCCAGCAGCGTCCAAGCGGGAGGGAAACCTTACGAGCAGTACTTC
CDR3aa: CASSVQAGGKPYEQYF

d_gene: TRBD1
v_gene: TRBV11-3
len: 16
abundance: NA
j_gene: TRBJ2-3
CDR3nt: TGTGCCAGCAGCAAGGGGGCAGGGGGCTTCACAGATACGCAGTATTTT
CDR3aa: CASSKGAGGFTDTQYF

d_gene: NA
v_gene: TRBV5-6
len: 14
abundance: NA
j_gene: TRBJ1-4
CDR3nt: TGTGCCAGCAGCTTGGCGCCAGCTCATGAAAAACTGTTTTTT
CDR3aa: CASSLAPAHEKLFF

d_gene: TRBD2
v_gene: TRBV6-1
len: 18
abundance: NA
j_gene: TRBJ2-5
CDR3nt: TGTGCCAGCAGTGAATTCGCCCGAAGCGGGGGGGCTCGGGAGACCCAGTACTTC
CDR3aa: CASSEFARSGGARETQYF

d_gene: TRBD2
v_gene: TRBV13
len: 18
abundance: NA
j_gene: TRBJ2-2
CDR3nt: TGTGCCAGCAGCCCACGGGAGCCGACTAGCGGAACCACCGGGGAGCTGTTTTTT
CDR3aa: CASSPREPTSGTTGELFF

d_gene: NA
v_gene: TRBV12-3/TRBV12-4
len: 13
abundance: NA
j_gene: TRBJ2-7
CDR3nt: TGTGCCAGCAGCCAGGGGTCGGTCGACGAGCAGTACTTC
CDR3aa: CASSQGSVDEQYF

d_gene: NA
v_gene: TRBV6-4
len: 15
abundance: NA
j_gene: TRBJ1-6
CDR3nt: TGTGCCAGCAGTGAGGACAGCGAGGGATATTCACCCCTCCACTTT
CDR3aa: CASSEDSEGYSPLHF

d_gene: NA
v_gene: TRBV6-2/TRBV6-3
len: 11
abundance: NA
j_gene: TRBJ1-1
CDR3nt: TGTGCCAGCAGTGTAAACACTGAAGCTTTCTTT
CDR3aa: CASSVNTEAFF

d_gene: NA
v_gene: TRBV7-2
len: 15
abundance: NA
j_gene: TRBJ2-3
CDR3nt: TGTGCCAGCAGCTTCCCCCCGGACGGCGCAGATACGCAGTATTTT
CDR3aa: CASSFPPDGADTQYF

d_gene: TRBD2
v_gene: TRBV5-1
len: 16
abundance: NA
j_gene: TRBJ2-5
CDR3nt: TGCGCCAGCAGCCGGATACTAGCGGGATCGGTTGAGACCCAGTACTTC
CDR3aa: CASSRILAGSVETQYF

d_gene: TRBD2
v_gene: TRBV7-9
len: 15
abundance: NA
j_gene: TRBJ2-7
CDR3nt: TGTGCCAGCATCAATAGCGGGAGCCCAACCTACGAGCAGTACTTC
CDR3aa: CASINSGSPTYEQYF

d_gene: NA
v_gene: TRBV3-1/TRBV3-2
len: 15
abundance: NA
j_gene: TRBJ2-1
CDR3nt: TGTGCCAGCAGCCGCGGTGAAGGGGGCTACAATGAGCAGTTCTTC
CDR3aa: CASSRGEGGYNEQFF

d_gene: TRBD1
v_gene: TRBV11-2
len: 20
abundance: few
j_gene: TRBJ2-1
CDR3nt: TGTGCCAGCAGCTTAGATCGGGGGACAGGGGGACCTTCCTCCTACAATGAGCAGTTCTTC
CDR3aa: CASSLDRGTGGPSSYNEQFF

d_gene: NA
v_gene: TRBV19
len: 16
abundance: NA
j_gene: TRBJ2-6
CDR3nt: TGTGCCAGTATAAGTTGGCAGGCCTCTGGGGCCAACGTCCTGACTTTC
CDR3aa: CASISWQASGANVLTF

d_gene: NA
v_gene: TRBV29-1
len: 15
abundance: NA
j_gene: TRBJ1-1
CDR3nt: TGCAGCGTTGAAGATCTGGGGGGTGGGAACACTGAAGCTTTCTTT
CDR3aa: CSVEDLGGGNTEAFF

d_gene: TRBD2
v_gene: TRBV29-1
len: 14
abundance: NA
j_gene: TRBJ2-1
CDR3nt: TGCAGCGTTAGAAGCGGGAGGGATTACAATGAGCAGTTCTTC
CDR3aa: CSVRSGRDYNEQFF

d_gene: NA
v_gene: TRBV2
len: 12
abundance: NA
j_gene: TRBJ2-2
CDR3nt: TGTGCCAGCAGCATAGAAGTCGGGGAGCTGTTTTTT
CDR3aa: CASSIEVGELFF

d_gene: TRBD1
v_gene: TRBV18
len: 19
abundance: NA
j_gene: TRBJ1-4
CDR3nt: TGTGCCAGCTCACCAGAATCCGGGACAGGGGGCGCGTTTAATGAAAAACTGTTTTTT
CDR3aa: CASSPESGTGGAFNEKLFF

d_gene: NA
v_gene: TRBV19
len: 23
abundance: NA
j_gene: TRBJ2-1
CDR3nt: TGTGCCAGTAGTATAGGATCCCGCTTTGGAAAGGCCCCCAAAGACCACCAATCGAATGAGCAGTTCTTC
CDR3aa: CASSIGSRFGKAPKDHQSNEQFF

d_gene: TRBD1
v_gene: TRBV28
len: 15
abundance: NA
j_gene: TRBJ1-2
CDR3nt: TGTGCCAGCAGTTCCCCGGGACAGCCTAACTATGGCTACACCTTC
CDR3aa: CASSSPGQPNYGYTF

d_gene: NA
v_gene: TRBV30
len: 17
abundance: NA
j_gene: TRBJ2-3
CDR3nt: TGTGCCTGGAGTCCCCCGTCCGGCGGCCTTGCCGGAGATACGCAGTATTTT
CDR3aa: CAWSPPSGGLAGDTQYF

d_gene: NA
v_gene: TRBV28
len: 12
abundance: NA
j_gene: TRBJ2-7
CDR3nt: TGTGCCAGCAGCCCTCCCCTCGTCGAGCAGTACTTC
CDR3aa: CASSPPLVEQYF

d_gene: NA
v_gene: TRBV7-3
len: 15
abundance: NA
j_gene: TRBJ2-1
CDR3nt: TGTGCCAGCGGAGGAATAGCGAGCTCCTACAATGAGCAGTTCTTC
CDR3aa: CASGGIASSYNEQFF

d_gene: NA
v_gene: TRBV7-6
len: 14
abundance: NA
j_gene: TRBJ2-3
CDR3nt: TGTGCCAGCAGCTTAATCGGGCAGCTCGATACGCAGTATTTT
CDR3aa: CASSLIGQLDTQYF

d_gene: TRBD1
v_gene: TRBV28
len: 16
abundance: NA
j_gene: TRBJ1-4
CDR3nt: TGTGCCAGCAGGTGGACAGGGTGGGCAACTAATGAAAAACTGTTTTTT
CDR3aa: CASRWTGWATNEKLFF

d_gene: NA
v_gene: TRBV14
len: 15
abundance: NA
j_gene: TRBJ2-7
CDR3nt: TGTGCCAGCAGCCAAGTATTGGGACCGCGCTACGAGCAGTACTTC
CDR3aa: CASSQVLGPRYEQYF

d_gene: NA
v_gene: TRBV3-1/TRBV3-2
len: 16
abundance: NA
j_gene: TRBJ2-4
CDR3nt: TGTGCCAGCAGCCAACCCCCGATAAGATACCGAAACATTCAGTACTTC
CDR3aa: CASSQPPIRYRNIQYF

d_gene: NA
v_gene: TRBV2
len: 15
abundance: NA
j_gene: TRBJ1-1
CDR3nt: TGTGCCAGCAGGGTCAGGACCCAGGTGAACACTGAAGCTTTCTTT
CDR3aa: CASRVRTQVNTEAFF

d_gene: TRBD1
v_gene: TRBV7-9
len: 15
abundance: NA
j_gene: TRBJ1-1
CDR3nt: TGTGCCAGCAGCCCACAGGGGTATACGAACACTGAAGCTTTCTTT
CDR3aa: CASSPQGYTNTEAFF

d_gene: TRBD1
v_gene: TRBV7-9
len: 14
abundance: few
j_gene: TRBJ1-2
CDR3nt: TGTGCCAGCAGCCCCAGGACAGGGACCTATGGCTACACCTTC
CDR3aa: CASSPRTGTYGYTF

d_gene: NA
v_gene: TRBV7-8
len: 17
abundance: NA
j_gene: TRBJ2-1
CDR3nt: TGTGCCAGCAGCTTAGTGGGTATCAGCCCGAACGGGAATGAGCAGTTCTTC
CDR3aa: CASSLVGISPNGNEQFF

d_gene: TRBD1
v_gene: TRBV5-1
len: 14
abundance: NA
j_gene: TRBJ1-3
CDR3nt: TGCGCCAGCAGCGTCAGGGGGTCTGGAAACACCATATATTTT
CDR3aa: CASSVRGSGNTIYF

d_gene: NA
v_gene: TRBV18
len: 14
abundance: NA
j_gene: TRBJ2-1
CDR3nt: TGTGCCAGCTCACCCGGGGCAGGGCAAAATGAGCAGTTCTTC
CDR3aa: CASSPGAGQNEQFF

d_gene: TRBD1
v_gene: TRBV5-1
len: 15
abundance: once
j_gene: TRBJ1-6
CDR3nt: TGCGCCAGCAGCTTCCAAGGACAGGCGGGTTCACCCCTCCACTTT
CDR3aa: CASSFQGQAGSPLHF

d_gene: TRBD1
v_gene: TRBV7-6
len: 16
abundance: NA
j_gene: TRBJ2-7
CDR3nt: TGTGCCAGCAGCTTAGTTGGGGGACAGATGGGCTACGAGCAGTACTTC
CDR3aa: CASSLVGGQMGYEQYF

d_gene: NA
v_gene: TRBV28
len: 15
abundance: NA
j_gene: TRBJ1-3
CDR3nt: TGTGCCAGCACCCCGGGTGGGGCCGATGGAAACACCATATATTTT
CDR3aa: CASTPGGADGNTIYF

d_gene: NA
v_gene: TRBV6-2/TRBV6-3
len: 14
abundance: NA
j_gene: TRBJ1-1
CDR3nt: TGTGCCAGCAGTTCGACAGACCTGAACACTGAAGCTTTCTTT
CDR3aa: CASSSTDLNTEAFF

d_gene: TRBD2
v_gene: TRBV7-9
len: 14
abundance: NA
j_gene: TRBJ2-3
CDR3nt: TGTGCCAGCAGCCTGGGACTAGCGGGGGATACGCAGTATTTT
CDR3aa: CASSLGLAGDTQYF

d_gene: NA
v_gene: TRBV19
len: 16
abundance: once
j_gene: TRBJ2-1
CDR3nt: TGTGCCAGTAGTAGGGGACTCGGTGACCTTTACAATGAGCAGTTCTTC
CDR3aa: CASSRGLGDLYNEQFF